This T cell receptor beta chain is drawn from a study of cytomegalovirus exposure and HLA in healthy donors. Study-wide points: Sequencing depth roughly uniform across donors was assumed in presence/absence analyses. For most TCR beta V segments, an earlier analysis put the productive rate at about 87% or about 30% of the time.

The PCR was carried out with 60 Vbeta primers and 13 Jbeta primers. Clones were read by immunoSEQ multiplex PCR, and TCRdb kept only the in-frame ones, dropping some. The sample carries fewer than 200,000 clones, more than 65% recorded once. The CDR3 consists of 14 residues. Germline CDR1 reads LNHDA; CDR2 reads SQIVND (reference sequence). V gave up 6 bases and J gave up 4 bases, with 13 bases separating them. In regard to this clone: Its antigen is still unknown.

Sequenced input: PBMCs. V is TRBV19 and J is TRBJ1-3; D is uncertain. This TCR derives from a woman aged 40 to 50 in good health and CMV-seropositive. CDR3 nucleotides: TGTGCCAGTAGAGACGGGTTGTTAGGAAACACCATATATTTT. It yields the protein CASRDGLLGNTIYF.